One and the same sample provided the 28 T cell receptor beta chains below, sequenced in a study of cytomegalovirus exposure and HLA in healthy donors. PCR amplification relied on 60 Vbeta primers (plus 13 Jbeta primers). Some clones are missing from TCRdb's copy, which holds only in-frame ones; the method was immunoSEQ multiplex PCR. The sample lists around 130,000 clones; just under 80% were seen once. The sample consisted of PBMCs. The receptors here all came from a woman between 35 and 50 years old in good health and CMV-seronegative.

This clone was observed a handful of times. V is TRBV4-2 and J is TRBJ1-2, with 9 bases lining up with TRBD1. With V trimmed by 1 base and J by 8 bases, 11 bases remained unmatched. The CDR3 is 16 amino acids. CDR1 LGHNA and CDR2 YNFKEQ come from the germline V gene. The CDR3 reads CASSQASATGGGGYTF. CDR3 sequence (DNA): TGTGCCAGCAGCCAAGCGTCGGCGACAGGGGGAGGCGGCTACACCTTC.

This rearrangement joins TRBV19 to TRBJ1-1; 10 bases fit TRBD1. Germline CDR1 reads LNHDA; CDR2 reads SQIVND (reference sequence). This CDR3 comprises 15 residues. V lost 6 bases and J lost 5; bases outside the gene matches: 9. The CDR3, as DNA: TGTGCCAGTAGCCCACGACAGGGGGCGTTAACTGAAGCTTTCTTT. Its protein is CASSPRQGALTEAFF.

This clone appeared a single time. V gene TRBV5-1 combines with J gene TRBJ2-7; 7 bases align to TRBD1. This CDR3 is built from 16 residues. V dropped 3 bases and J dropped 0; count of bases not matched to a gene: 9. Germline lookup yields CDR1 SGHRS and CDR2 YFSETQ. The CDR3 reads CASSSGNTGASYEQYF. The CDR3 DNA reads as TGCGCCAGCAGCTCCGGAAATACAGGGGCCTCCTACGAGCAGTACTTC. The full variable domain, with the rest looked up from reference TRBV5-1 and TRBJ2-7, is KAGVTQTPRYLIKTRGQQVTLSCSPISGHRSVSWYQQTPGQGLQFLFEYFSETQRNKGNFPGRFSGRQFSNSRSEMNVSTLELGDSALYLCASSSGNTGASYEQYFGPGTRLTVT.

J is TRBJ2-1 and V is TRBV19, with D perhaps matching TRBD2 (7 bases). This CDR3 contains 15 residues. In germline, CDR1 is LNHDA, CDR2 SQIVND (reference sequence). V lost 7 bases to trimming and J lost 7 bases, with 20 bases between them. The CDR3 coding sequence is TGTGCCAGTATTGGTCCGGCAGGGAGGGGGAATGAGCAGTTCTTC. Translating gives CASIGPAGRGNEQFF.

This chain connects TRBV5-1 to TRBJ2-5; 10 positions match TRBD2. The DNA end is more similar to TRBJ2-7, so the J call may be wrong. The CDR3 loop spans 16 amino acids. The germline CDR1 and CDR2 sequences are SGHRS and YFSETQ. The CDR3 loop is CASSLTTSGVSYEQYF. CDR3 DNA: TGCGCCAGCAGCTTGACTACTAGCGGGGTCTCCTACGAGCAGTACTTC.

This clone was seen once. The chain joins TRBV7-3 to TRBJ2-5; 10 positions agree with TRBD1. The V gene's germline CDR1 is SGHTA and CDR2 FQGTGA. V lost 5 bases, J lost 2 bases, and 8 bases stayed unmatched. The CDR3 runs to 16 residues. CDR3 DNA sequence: TGTGCCAGCAGCCCAGGGACAGGGGAGGGGCAAGAGACCCAGTACTTC. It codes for CASSPGTGEGQETQYF.

CDR3 coding DNA: TGTGCCAGCAGCTTAATGACAGGGGGCGAGGACGGGGAGCTGTTTTTT. Amino acid sequence: CASSLMTGGEDGELFF. The chain is built from TRBV7-9 and TRBJ2-2; TRBD1 matches at 10 bases. The germline CDR1 and CDR2 sequences are SEHNR and FQNEAQ (reference sequence). This CDR3 contains 16 residues. V lost 2 bases to trimming and J lost 7 bases; unmatched junction nucleotides: 7.

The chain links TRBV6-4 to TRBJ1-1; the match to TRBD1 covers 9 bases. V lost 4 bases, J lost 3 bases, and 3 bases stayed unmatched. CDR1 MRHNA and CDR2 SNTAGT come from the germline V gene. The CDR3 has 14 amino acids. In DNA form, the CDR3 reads TGTGCCAGCAGTGCCACAGGGGGCCACACTGAAGCTTTCTTT. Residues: CASSATGGHTEAFF.

CDR3 sequence reads: CAWSVGGSYYNEQFF. As DNA, the CDR3 is TGTGCCTGGAGTGTAGGGGGTAGCTACTACAATGAGCAGTTCTTC. The chain uses TRBV30 and TRBJ2-1, with D perhaps TRBD1 (6 bases). This CDR3 contains 15 residues. V gave up 0 bases and J gave up 3 bases, with 12 bases separating them. Germline V CDR1 and CDR2: GTSNPN, SVGIG (reference sequence).

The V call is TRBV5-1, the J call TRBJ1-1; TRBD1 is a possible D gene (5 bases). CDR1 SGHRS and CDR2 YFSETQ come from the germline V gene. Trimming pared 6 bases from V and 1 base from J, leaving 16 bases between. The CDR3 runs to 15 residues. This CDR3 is CASKPRGGENTEAFF. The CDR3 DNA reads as TGCGCCAGCAAGCCCCGGGGGGGAGAGAACACTGAAGCTTTCTTT.

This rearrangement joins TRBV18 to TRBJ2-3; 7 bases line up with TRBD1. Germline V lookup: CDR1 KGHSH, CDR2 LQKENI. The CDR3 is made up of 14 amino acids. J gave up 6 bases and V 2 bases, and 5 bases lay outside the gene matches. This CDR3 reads CASSPRQGLDTQYF. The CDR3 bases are TGTGCCAGCTCACCAAGACAGGGTTTGGATACGCAGTATTTT.

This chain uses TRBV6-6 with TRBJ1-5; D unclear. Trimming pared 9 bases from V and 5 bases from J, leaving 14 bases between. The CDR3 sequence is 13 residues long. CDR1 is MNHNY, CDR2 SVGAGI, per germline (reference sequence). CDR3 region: CASAQWSDQPQHF. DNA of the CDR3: TGTGCCAGTGCTCAGTGGTCCGATCAGCCCCAGCATTTT.

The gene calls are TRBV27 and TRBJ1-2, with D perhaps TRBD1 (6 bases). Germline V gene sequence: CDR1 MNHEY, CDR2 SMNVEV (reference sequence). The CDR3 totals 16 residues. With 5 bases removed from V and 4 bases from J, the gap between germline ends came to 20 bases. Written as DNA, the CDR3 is TGTGCCAGCAGTGCCATACAGGGTAAGAACCCCTATGGCTACACCTTC. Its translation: CASSAIQGKNPYGYTF.

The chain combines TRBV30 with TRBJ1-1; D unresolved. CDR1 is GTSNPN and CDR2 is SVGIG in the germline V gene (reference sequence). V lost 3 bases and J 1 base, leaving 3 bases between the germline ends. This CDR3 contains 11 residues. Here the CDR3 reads CAWSRNTEAFF. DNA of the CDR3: TGTGCCTGGAGCCGGAACACTGAAGCTTTCTTT.

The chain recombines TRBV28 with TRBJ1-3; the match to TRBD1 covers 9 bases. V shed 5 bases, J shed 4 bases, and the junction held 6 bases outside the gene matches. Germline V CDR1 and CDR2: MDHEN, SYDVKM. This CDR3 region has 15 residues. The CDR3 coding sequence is TGTGCCAGCAGTCCACAGGGGGCGACGGGAAACACCATATATTTT. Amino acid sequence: CASSPQGATGNTIYF.

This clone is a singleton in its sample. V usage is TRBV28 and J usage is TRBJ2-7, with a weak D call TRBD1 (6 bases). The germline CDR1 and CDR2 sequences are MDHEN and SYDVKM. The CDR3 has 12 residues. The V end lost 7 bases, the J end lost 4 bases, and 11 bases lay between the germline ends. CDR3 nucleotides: TGTGCCAGCACCCAACAGGGTTACGAGCAGTACTTC. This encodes CASTQQGYEQYF. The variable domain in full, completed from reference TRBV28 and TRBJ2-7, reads DVKVTQSSRYLVKRTGEKVFLECVQDMDHENMFWYRQDPGLGLRLIYFSYDVKMKEKGDIPEGYSVSREKKERFSLILESASTNQTSMYLCASTQQGYEQYFGPGTRLTVT.

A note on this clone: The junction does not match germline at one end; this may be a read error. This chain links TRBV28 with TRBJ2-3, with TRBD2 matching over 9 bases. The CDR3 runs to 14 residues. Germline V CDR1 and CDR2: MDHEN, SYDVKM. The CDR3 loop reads CATVAGDLTDTRYF. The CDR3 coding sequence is TGTGCCACCGTAGCGGGAGACTTGACAGATACGCGGTATTTT.

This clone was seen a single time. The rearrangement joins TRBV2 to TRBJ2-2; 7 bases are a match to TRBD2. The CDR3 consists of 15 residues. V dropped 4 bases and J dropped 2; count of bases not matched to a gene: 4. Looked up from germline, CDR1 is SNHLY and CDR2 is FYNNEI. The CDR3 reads CASSVASGNTGELFF. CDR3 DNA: TGTGCCAGCAGTGTGGCTAGCGGTAACACCGGGGAGCTGTTTTTT.

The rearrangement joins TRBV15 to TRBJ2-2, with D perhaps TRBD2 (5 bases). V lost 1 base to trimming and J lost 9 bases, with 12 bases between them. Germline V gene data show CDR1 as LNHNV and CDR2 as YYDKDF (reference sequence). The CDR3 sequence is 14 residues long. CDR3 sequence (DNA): TGTGCCACCAGCAGAGTGAGCGGTAAGCGGGAGCTGTTTTTT. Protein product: CATSRVSGKRELFF.

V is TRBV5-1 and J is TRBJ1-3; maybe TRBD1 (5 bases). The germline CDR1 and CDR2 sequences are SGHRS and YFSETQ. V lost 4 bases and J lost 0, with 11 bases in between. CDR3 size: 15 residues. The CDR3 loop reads CASSPAGDSGNTIYF. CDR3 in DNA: TGCGCCAGCAGCCCGGCGGGGGACTCTGGAAACACCATATATTTT.

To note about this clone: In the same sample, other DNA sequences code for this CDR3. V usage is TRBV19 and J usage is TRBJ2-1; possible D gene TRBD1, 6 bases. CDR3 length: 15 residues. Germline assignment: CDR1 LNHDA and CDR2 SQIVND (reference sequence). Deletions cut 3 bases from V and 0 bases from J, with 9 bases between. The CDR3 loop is CASSIDRSSYNEQFF. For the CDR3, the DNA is TGTGCCAGTAGTATTGACAGGAGCTCCTACAATGAGCAGTTCTTC.

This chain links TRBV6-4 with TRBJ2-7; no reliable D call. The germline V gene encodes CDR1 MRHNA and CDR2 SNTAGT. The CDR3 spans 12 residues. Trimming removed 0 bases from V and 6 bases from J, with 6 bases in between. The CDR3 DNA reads TGTGCCAGCAGTGACTCTAACGGCGAGCAGTACTTC. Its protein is CASSDSNGEQYF.

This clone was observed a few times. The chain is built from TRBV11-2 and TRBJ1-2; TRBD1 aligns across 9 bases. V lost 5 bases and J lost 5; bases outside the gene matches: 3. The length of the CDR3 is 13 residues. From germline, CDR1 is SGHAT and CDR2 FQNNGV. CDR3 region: CASSPGTGYGYTF. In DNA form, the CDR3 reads TGTGCCAGCAGCCCTGGGACAGGGTATGGCTACACCTTC.

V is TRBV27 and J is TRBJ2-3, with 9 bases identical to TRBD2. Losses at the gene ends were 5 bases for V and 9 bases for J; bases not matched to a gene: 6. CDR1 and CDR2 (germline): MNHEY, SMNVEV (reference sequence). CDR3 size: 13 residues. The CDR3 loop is CASSPTSGLTQYF. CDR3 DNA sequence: TGTGCCAGCAGTCCCACTAGCGGGCTGACGCAGTATTTT.

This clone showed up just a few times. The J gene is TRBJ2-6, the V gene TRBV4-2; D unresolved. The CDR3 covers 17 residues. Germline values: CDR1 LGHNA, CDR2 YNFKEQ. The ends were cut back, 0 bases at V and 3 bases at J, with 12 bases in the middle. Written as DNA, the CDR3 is TGTGCCAGCAGCCAAGATGGGCCGGCCAGTGGGGCCAACGTCCTGACTTTC. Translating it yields CASSQDGPASGANVLTF.

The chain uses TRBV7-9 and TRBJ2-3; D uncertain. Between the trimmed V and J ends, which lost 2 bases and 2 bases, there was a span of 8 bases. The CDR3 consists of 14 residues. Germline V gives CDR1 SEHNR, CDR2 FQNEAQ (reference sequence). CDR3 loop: CASSLRVNTDTQYF. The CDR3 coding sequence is TGTGCCAGCAGCTTAAGAGTTAACACAGATACGCAGTATTTT.

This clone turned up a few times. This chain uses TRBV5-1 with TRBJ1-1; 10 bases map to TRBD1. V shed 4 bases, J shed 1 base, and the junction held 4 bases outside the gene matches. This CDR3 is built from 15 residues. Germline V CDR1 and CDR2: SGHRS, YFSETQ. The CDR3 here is CASSPTGGANTEAFF. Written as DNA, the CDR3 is TGCGCCAGCAGCCCGACAGGGGGCGCGAACACTGAAGCTTTCTTT.

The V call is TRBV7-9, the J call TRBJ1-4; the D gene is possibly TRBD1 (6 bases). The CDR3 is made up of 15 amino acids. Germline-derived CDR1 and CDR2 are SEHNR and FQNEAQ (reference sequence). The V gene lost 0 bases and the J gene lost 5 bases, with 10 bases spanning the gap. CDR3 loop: CASSLAQGMNEKLFF. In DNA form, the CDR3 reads TGTGCCAGCAGCTTAGCTCAGGGGATGAATGAAAAACTGTTTTTT.